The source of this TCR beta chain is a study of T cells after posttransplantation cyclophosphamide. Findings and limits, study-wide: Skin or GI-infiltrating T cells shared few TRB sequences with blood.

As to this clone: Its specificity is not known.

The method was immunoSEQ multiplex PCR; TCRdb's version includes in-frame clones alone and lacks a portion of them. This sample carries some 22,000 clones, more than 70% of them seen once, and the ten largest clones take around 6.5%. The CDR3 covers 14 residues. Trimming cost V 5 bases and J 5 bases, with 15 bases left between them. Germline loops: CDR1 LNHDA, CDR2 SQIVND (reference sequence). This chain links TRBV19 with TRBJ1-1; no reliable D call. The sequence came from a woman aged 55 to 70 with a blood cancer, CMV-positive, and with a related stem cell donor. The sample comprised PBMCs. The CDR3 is CASSYVAGGTEAFF. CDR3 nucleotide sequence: TGTGCCAGTAGTTACGTCGCCGGTGGTACTGAAGCTTTCTTT.